Listed below are T cell receptor beta chains from one sample, sequenced in a study of response to subunit inactivated influenza vaccine. From the RT-PCR reads, TCRdb called clonotypes with MiXCR, one entry per CDR3 protein. Found here are 600,000 to 850,000 distinct CDR3 sequences, 12% to 15% of them singletons; the top ten hold 7.6%. The source was PBMCs from blood, collected 14 to 15 days before vaccination. The origin of the receptors is a man aged 50 or older who received an inactivated influenza vaccine. The CDR3 runs from the conserved cysteine through the conserved F or W. A D gene is named only where the DNA matches it firmly. Some rows have no size entry. The others give once, few or many, or a class for an expanded clone.

v_gene: TRBV7-2; d_gene: NA; j_gene: TRBJ2-5; abundance: NA; CDR3nt: TGTGCCAGCAGCTGGGACGCCCTCCGCCAAGAGACCCAGTACTTC; CDR3aa: CASSWDALRQETQYF
v_gene: TRBV5-1; d_gene: TRBD1; j_gene: TRBJ1-2; abundance: NA; CDR3nt: TGCGCCAGCAGCTTGGTACAGGGGGACCGGTATGGCTACACCTTC; CDR3aa: CASSLVQGDRYGYTF
v_gene: TRBV12-3/TRBV12-4; d_gene: NA; j_gene: TRBJ1-1; abundance: many; CDR3nt: TGTGCCAGCAGTCGACAGGTTAGCACTGAAGCTTTCTTT; CDR3aa: CASSRQVSTEAFF
v_gene: TRBV7-8; d_gene: NA; j_gene: TRBJ1-2; abundance: NA; CDR3nt: TGTGCCAGCAGCTTAGGCCCCCTTGGGGCGGGTAACTATGGCTACACCTTC; CDR3aa: CASSLGPLGAGNYGYTF
v_gene: TRBV20-1; d_gene: TRBD1; j_gene: TRBJ1-2; abundance: few; CDR3nt: TGCAGTGCCGAAGACAGGGACGGCTACACCTTC; CDR3aa: CSAEDRDGYTF
v_gene: TRBV5-1; d_gene: TRBD2; j_gene: TRBJ2-7; abundance: many; CDR3nt: TGTGCCAGCAGCTTAGGGACTAGCGGATCCTACGAGCAGTACTTC; CDR3aa: CASSLGTSGSYEQYF
v_gene: TRBV5-6; d_gene: NA; j_gene: TRBJ2-2; abundance: few; CDR3nt: TGTGCCAGCACCTCGGTTTTGGAGACAGGCGGGAACACCGGGGAGCTGTTTTTT; CDR3aa: CASTSVLETGGNTGELFF
v_gene: TRBV5-1; d_gene: NA; j_gene: TRBJ2-3; abundance: NA; CDR3nt: TGCGCCAGCAGCTTATTCTACAGGGCATTGGGCACAGATACGCAGTATTTT; CDR3aa: CASSLFYRALGTDTQYF
v_gene: TRBV18; d_gene: NA; j_gene: TRBJ2-7; abundance: few; CDR3nt: TGTGCCAGCTCAGAAACCAGGGGGGTCTACGAGCAGTACTTC; CDR3aa: CASSETRGVYEQYF
v_gene: TRBV29-1; d_gene: NA; j_gene: TRBJ2-1; abundance: many; CDR3nt: TGCAGCGGAGTACGCTACAATGAGCAGTTCTTC; CDR3aa: CSGVRYNEQFF
v_gene: TRBV12-3/TRBV12-4; d_gene: NA; j_gene: TRBJ2-5; abundance: NA; CDR3nt: TGTGCCAGCAGTTCCCCGGGACTCAACCAAGAGACCCAGTACTTC; CDR3aa: CASSSPGLNQETQYF
v_gene: TRBV4-3; d_gene: NA; j_gene: TRBJ2-5; abundance: many; CDR3nt: TGCGCCAGCAGCCAAGATCGGAGTGGTGGGGAGACCCAGTACTTC; CDR3aa: CASSQDRSGGETQYF
v_gene: TRBV7-2; d_gene: NA; j_gene: TRBJ2-5; abundance: NA; CDR3nt: TGTGCCAGCAGCTTAACCCGACAGAGCCAAGAGACCCAGTACTTC; CDR3aa: CASSLTRQSQETQYF
v_gene: TRBV4-3; d_gene: NA; j_gene: TRBJ2-5; abundance: few; CDR3nt: TGCGCCAGCAGCCAAGACTCCGGGGCGTTCGGGGAGACCCAGTACTTC; CDR3aa: CASSQDSGAFGETQYF
v_gene: TRBV28; d_gene: NA; j_gene: TRBJ1-2; abundance: few; CDR3nt: TGTGCCAGCACCTTATCCGGGACGTCCTATGGCTACACCTTC; CDR3aa: CASTLSGTSYGYTF
v_gene: TRBV20-1; d_gene: NA; j_gene: TRBJ2-1; abundance: NA; CDR3nt: TGCAGTGCTAGGAGTAGTTATCCCTACAATGAGCAGTTCTTC; CDR3aa: CSARSSYPYNEQFF
v_gene: TRBV12-3/TRBV12-4; d_gene: NA; j_gene: TRBJ1-5; abundance: many; CDR3nt: TGTGCCAGCAGACGCGGGGGGGGGTATAGCAATCAGCCCCAGCATTTT; CDR3aa: CASRRGGGYSNQPQHF
v_gene: TRBV6-2/TRBV6-3; d_gene: TRBD2; j_gene: TRBJ2-7; abundance: NA; CDR3nt: TGTGCCAGCAGTTTCGACGGGACTAGCGGGACCTACTCCTACGAGCAGTACTTC; CDR3aa: CASSFDGTSGTYSYEQYF
v_gene: TRBV27; d_gene: TRBD1; j_gene: TRBJ1-5; abundance: few; CDR3nt: TGTGCCAGCAGTTTATACGGACAGGGTAGTCAGCCCCAGCATTTT; CDR3aa: CASSLYGQGSQPQHF
v_gene: TRBV2; d_gene: TRBD2; j_gene: TRBJ2-3; abundance: few; CDR3nt: TGTGCCAGCAGTGAACGTCGACTAGCGGGAGGCCATTCAGGGCAGTATTTT; CDR3aa: CASSERRLAGGHSGQYF
v_gene: TRBV12-3/TRBV12-4; d_gene: NA; j_gene: TRBJ2-5; abundance: NA; CDR3nt: TGTGCCAGCGGACATCTAGGGGGGCAACAAGAGACCCAGTACTTC; CDR3aa: CASGHLGGQQETQYF
v_gene: TRBV7-9; d_gene: NA; j_gene: TRBJ1-6; abundance: many; CDR3nt: TGTGCCAGCAGCGGCAATTCCGGGACAAAATATTCACCCCTCCACTTT; CDR3aa: CASSGNSGTKYSPLHF
v_gene: TRBV5-1; d_gene: TRBD1; j_gene: TRBJ2-3; abundance: few; CDR3nt: TGCGCCAGCAGCCAACTCCCGGCAGGGGGTTTCACAGATACGCAGTATTTT; CDR3aa: CASSQLPAGGFTDTQYF
v_gene: TRBV6-1; d_gene: NA; j_gene: TRBJ2-1; abundance: NA; CDR3nt: TGTGCCAGCAGTCCGAGTCCCAAGGAGGAGCAGTTCTTC; CDR3aa: CASSPSPKEEQFF
v_gene: TRBV11-2; d_gene: NA; j_gene: TRBJ1-1; abundance: few; CDR3nt: TGTGCCAGCAGCTTTGACAGGTCTGCTGAAGCTTTCTTT; CDR3aa: CASSFDRSAEAFF
v_gene: TRBV7-3; d_gene: TRBD2; j_gene: TRBJ2-1; abundance: few; CDR3nt: TGTGCCAGCAGCTTATTAGGGGGTACTAGCGGCCAACCCTATGAGCAGTTCTTC; CDR3aa: CASSLLGGTSGQPYEQFF
v_gene: TRBV6-2/TRBV6-3; d_gene: NA; j_gene: TRBJ2-2; abundance: many; CDR3nt: TGTGCCAGCAGTAACAGGGTCACCGGGGAGCTGTTTTTT; CDR3aa: CASSNRVTGELFF
v_gene: TRBV9; d_gene: TRBD2; j_gene: TRBJ2-2; abundance: few; CDR3nt: TGTGCCAGCAGCGAGCCCTCTCGCGGGGGATCCACCGGGGAGCTGTTTTTT; CDR3aa: CASSEPSRGGSTGELFF
v_gene: TRBV2; d_gene: NA; j_gene: TRBJ1-4; abundance: NA; CDR3nt: TGTGCCAGCAGTGAAGACGGTCCCGGAAAACTGTTTTTT; CDR3aa: CASSEDGPGKLFF
v_gene: TRBV6-5; d_gene: TRBD1; j_gene: TRBJ2-3; abundance: NA; CDR3nt: TGTGCCAGCAGTTACGGCTTGACAGGGGACCCAGATACGCAGTATTTT; CDR3aa: CASSYGLTGDPDTQYF
v_gene: TRBV20-1; d_gene: TRBD2; j_gene: TRBJ2-3; abundance: few; CDR3nt: TGCAGTGCTAGAATGGGACTAGCGGGCCCAGATACGCAGTATTTT; CDR3aa: CSARMGLAGPDTQYF
v_gene: TRBV11-2; d_gene: TRBD2; j_gene: TRBJ2-4; abundance: NA; CDR3nt: TGTGCCAGCAGCTTAGATCCTAGCGGGAACGGTATAGCCAAAAACATTCAGTACTTC; CDR3aa: CASSLDPSGNGIAKNIQYF
v_gene: TRBV7-2; d_gene: NA; j_gene: TRBJ2-5; abundance: NA; CDR3nt: TGTGCCAGCAGCTTAGCGATTGGGGGCTATGGAGAGACCCAGTACTTC; CDR3aa: CASSLAIGGYGETQYF
v_gene: TRBV5-5; d_gene: NA; j_gene: TRBJ2-3; abundance: few; CDR3nt: TGTGCCAGCAGCAGCGCGGGATCCGATACGCAGTATTTT; CDR3aa: CASSSAGSDTQYF
v_gene: TRBV7-8; d_gene: NA; j_gene: TRBJ2-7; abundance: few; CDR3nt: TGTGCCAGCAGCACCCGGGACAACTCCTACGAGCAGTACTTC; CDR3aa: CASSTRDNSYEQYF
v_gene: TRBV7-9; d_gene: TRBD1; j_gene: TRBJ2-7; abundance: NA; CDR3nt: TGTGCCAGCAGCTCCCGGGACAGGGCTTGGGAGCAGTACTTC; CDR3aa: CASSSRDRAWEQYF
v_gene: TRBV23-1; d_gene: TRBD1; j_gene: TRBJ2-3; abundance: few; CDR3nt: TGCGCCAGCAGGAAAAGAGGACAGGTGTTCTTTACAAGAGCAGATACGCAGTATTTT; CDR3aa: CASRKRGQVFFTRADTQYF
v_gene: TRBV24-1; d_gene: NA; j_gene: TRBJ2-2; abundance: few; CDR3nt: TGTGCCACCAGTGCCGGGATTGCGAACACCGGGGAGCTGTTTTTT; CDR3aa: CATSAGIANTGELFF
v_gene: TRBV11-2; d_gene: NA; j_gene: TRBJ2-7; abundance: few; CDR3nt: TGTGCCAGCAGCCACGGGGAGTGGGAGCAGTACTTC; CDR3aa: CASSHGEWEQYF
v_gene: TRBV27; d_gene: NA; j_gene: TRBJ1-4; abundance: many; CDR3nt: TGTGCCAGCAGTTTAATTCCTCCGGCTGAAAAACTGTTTTTT; CDR3aa: CASSLIPPAEKLFF
v_gene: TRBV4-3; d_gene: TRBD2; j_gene: TRBJ2-7; abundance: few; CDR3nt: TGCGCCAGCAGCCAAGCAGGGACTAGCGGGAGTGTTAGCTACGAGCAGTACTTC; CDR3aa: CASSQAGTSGSVSYEQYF
v_gene: TRBV19; d_gene: NA; j_gene: TRBJ2-2; abundance: few; CDR3nt: TGTGCCACCCCCCAGGAGAACACCGGGGAGCTGTTTTTT; CDR3aa: CATPQENTGELFF
v_gene: TRBV6-2/TRBV6-3; d_gene: TRBD1; j_gene: TRBJ2-1; abundance: NA; CDR3nt: TGTGCCAGCAGTCCCCGACAGGGAGAATACAATGAGCAGTTCTTC; CDR3aa: CASSPRQGEYNEQFF
v_gene: TRBV7-8; d_gene: NA; j_gene: TRBJ1-1; abundance: NA; CDR3nt: TGTGCCAGCAGCTTAGTCCGGAGGGGAGAAGCTTTCTTT; CDR3aa: CASSLVRRGEAFF
v_gene: TRBV12-3/TRBV12-4; d_gene: NA; j_gene: TRBJ2-1; abundance: many; CDR3nt: TGTGCCAGCAGTTTTGGGTGGGGCTCCTACAATGAGCAGTTCTTC; CDR3aa: CASSFGWGSYNEQFF
v_gene: TRBV20-1; d_gene: NA; j_gene: TRBJ2-1; abundance: NA; CDR3nt: TGCAGTGCTGCCCAGGGAGGTCTTTCCTACAATGAGCAGTTCTTC; CDR3aa: CSAAQGGLSYNEQFF
v_gene: TRBV5-1; d_gene: TRBD1; j_gene: TRBJ2-7; abundance: few; CDR3nt: TGCGCCAGCAGCTCCCGGGACAGGGTGGTCGAGCAGTACTTC; CDR3aa: CASSSRDRVVEQYF
v_gene: TRBV12-3/TRBV12-4; d_gene: NA; j_gene: TRBJ2-5; abundance: many; CDR3nt: TGTGCCAGCAGTTTAAGGGGCGTCCAAGAGACCCAGTACTTC; CDR3aa: CASSLRGVQETQYF